This T cell receptor (beta chain) was captured by sequencing in a study of blood T cell repertoires in COVID-19. Whole-study context: Specimens from acute and convalescent COVID-19 originated in the United States, Italy and Spain.

Sequencing used immunoSEQ multiplex PCR; TCRdb keeps in-frame clones, though not all of them. The table has about 370,000 clones, over 75% seen once; the top ten hold more than 0.8%. The sample holds one count of this clone. Grouping used clinical history reported by participants in a survey and questionnaire. Trimming at V came to 6 bases and at J to 1 base, leaving 14 bases not matched to a gene. The CDR3 runs 17 residues. Per the germline V gene, CDR1 is SGHDT and CDR2 is YYEEEE. The rearrangement uses TRBV5-6 and TRBJ1-1; 8 nucleotides match TRBD1. Specimen: PBMCs or T cells enriched from blood (not recorded which). The TCR was taken from a man younger than 35 who had recovered from COVID-19. DNA of the CDR3: TGTGCCAGCAACCTTGGGGGAACCAGGGGGCCGAACACTGAAGCTTTCTTT. It yields the protein CASNLGGTRGPNTEAFF. The full variable domain, completed using reference TRBV5-6 and TRBJ1-1, is DAGVTQSPTHLIKTRGQQVTLRCSPKSGHDTVSWYQQALGQGPQFIFQYYEEEERQRGNFPDRFSGHQFPNYSSELNVNALLLGDSALYLCASNLGGTRGPNTEAFFGQGTRLTVV.